The next 32 T cell receptor beta chains were all read from a single sample in a study of a mutant IDH1 vaccine in newly diagnosed glioma. The assay was immunoSEQ multiplex PCR, and TCRdb's table has in-frame clones only and misses some. There are some 130,000 clones in the sample; over 75% occur only once, and 5.5% lies in the top ten. Time point here: week 11, during vaccination. Alongside topical imiquimod, each dose of vaccine comprised 300 ug of mutant IDH1 20-mer peptide. No antigens are known for them. The source was PBMCs, collected from a glioma patient whose treatment included an IDH1 peptide vaccine. The receptors shown here come from a man between 40 and 49 years old with glioma.

This chain links TRBV7-9 with TRBJ1-2; D is perhaps TRBD1 (5 bases). The CDR3 sequence is 16 residues long. Germline V gene lookup returns CDR1 SEHNR and CDR2 FQNEAQ (reference sequence). The V end lost 3 bases, the J end lost 4 bases, and 18 bases lay between the germline ends. As DNA, the CDR3 is TGTGCCAGCAGCTTCCTCCACAGAGACAGCTTCTATGGCTACACCTTC. Encoded protein: CASSFLHRDSFYGYTF.

The rearrangement links TRBV19 to TRBJ1-2, with 11 bases matching TRBD1. The CDR3 is made up of 13 amino acids. V lost 8 bases to trimming and J lost 4 bases; unmatched junction nucleotides: 3. Germline-derived CDR1 and CDR2 are LNHDA and SQIVND (reference sequence). CDR3: CASGTGGGYGYTF. CDR3 nucleotides: TGTGCCAGTGGGACAGGGGGAGGCTATGGCTACACCTTC.

This rearrangement joins TRBV6-5 to TRBJ1-2; D gene uncertain. CDR1 and CDR2 from the germline V gene are MNHEY and SVGAGI. Trimming removed 4 bases from V and 8 bases from J, with 8 bases in between. The CDR3 is made up of 11 amino acids. DNA of the CDR3: TGTGCCAGCAGTTCCCCCCGGGGCTACACCTTC. Its translation: CASSSPRGYTF.

The chain employs TRBV5-6 and TRBJ1-5; 8 bases align to TRBD1. This CDR3 is built from 16 residues. CDR1 is SGHDT and CDR2 is YYEEEE in the germline V gene. Trimming cost V 4 bases and J 2 bases; bases outside gene matches: 8. The CDR3 DNA reads as TGTGCCAGCAGCGGTACAGGGGGTCCGGGCAATCAGCCCCAGCATTTT. It is translated as CASSGTGGPGNQPQHF.

The gene calls are TRBV30 and TRBJ2-7; TRBD2 might be the D (5 bases). The CDR3 is made up of 12 amino acids. Trimming took 3 bases from V and 4 from J, leaving 10 bases between them. Looked up from germline, CDR1 is GTSNPN and CDR2 is SVGIG (reference sequence). The CDR3 sequence is CAWSGLGYEQYF. The CDR3 DNA reads TGTGCCTGGAGCGGACTCGGTTACGAGCAGTACTTC.

The sample holds one count of this clone. This chain joins TRBV11-2 and TRBJ1-5; tentatively, D is TRBD1 (5 bases). V was cut by 0 bases and J by 3 bases, with 9 bases left in between. The germline gives CDR1 SGHAT, CDR2 FQNNGV. The CDR3 is 15 amino acids. As DNA, the CDR3 is TGTGCCAGCAGCTTAGATGGGGGACCCAATCAGCCCCAGCATTTT. Amino acids: CASSLDGGPNQPQHF.

This chain uses TRBV5-1 with TRBJ2-5, with 7 bases lining up with TRBD2. After removal of 4 bases from V and 7 bases from J, the junction contained 19 bases not matched to a gene. This CDR3 region has 17 residues. In germline, CDR1 is SGHRS, CDR2 YFSETQ. Written as DNA, the CDR3 is TGCGCCAGCAGCCCGCGGGGAGCGGGGCCAGTGAAAGTGACCCAGTACTTC. This sequence encodes CASSPRGAGPVKVTQYF.

This clone appeared once. This chain joins TRBV4-3 and TRBJ2-5, with a weak D call TRBD2 (5 bases). CDR3 length: 11 amino acids. Germline lookup yields CDR1 LGHNA and CDR2 YSLEER. Trimming took off 1 base at V and 11 bases at J, with 8 bases between the two ends. CDR3 sequence reads: CASSQAGEQYF. The DNA of the CDR3 is TGCGCCAGCAGCCAAGCTGGGGAGCAGTACTTC.

The V call is TRBV11-2, the J call TRBJ2-1; TRBD1 might be the D (6 bases). The V end was cut by 4 bases, the J end by 6 bases, with 10 bases between. The CDR3 covers 13 residues. Germline lookup yields CDR1 SGHAT and CDR2 FQNNGV. The CDR3 reads CASSYPDSNEQFF. For the CDR3, the DNA is TGTGCCAGCAGCTACCCGGACAGCAATGAGCAGTTCTTC. The variable domain in full, with the rest retrieved from reference TRBV11-2 and TRBJ2-1, is EAGVAQSPRYKIIEKRQSVAFWCNPISGHATLYWYQQILGQGPKLLIQFQNNGVVDDSQLPKDRFSAERLKGVDSTLKIQPAKLEDSAVYLCASSYPDSNEQFFGPGTRLTVL.

The rearrangement joins TRBV6-6 to TRBJ1-1; D gene unclear. CDR1 and CDR2 (germline): MNHNY, SVGAGI (reference sequence). The length of the CDR3 is 11 residues. The V end lost 2 bases, the J end lost 6 bases, and 4 bases lay between the germline ends. DNA of the CDR3: TGTGCCAGCAGTTACGGGGCTGAAGCTTTCTTT. Amino acids: CASSYGAEAFF.

CDR3 sequence reads: CASSFISAYTQYF. CDR3 sequence (DNA): TGTGCCAGCAGCTTTATATCCGCGTATACGCAGTATTTT. The gene calls are TRBV7-2 and TRBJ2-3; D not certain. Germline V CDR1 and CDR2: SGHTA, FQGNSA. V lost 3 bases, J lost 7 bases, and 11 bases lay in between. CDR3 length equals 13 residues.

The gene calls are TRBV27 and TRBJ1-5; TRBD1 agrees at 8 bases. Germline CDR1 is MNHEY and CDR2 is SMNVEV (reference sequence). The CDR3 covers 13 residues. J gave up 6 bases and V 6 bases, and 4 bases lay outside the gene matches. The CDR3 sequence is CASSRGQGQPQHF. The CDR3 DNA follows: TGTGCCAGCAGCAGGGGGCAGGGTCAGCCCCAGCATTTT.

Turning to this clone: One end of the junction does not line up with germline, which may come from a read error. Here the CDR3 DNA reads TGTGCCAGCACTAAGGACAGGGGCGACAGGGACTTC. Residues: CASTKDRGDRDF. The chain couples TRBV2 to TRBJ1-2, with TRBD1 matching 9 bases. Germline CDR1 is SNHLY and CDR2 is FYNNEI. The CDR3 runs 12 residues. Together with reference TRBV2 and TRBJ1-2, the CDR3 gives the full variable domain: EPEVTQTPSHQVTQMGQEVILRCVPISNHLYFYWYRQILGQKVEFLVSFYNNEISEKSEIFDDQFSVERPDGSNFTLKIRSTKLEDSAMYFCASTKDRGDRDFGSGTRLTVV.

The chain uses TRBV6-4 and TRBJ2-3; D perhaps matches TRBD2 (7 bases). Germline V gene sequence: CDR1 MRHNA, CDR2 SNTAGT. The CDR3 consists of 18 residues. V was clipped by 0 bases and J by 0 bases, with 16 bases between them. The CDR3 sequence: CASSDSLVAGASTDTQYF. Here the CDR3 DNA reads TGTGCCAGCAGTGACTCCCTAGTGGCGGGGGCCAGCACAGATACGCAGTATTTT.

The CDR3 nucleotides are TGCGCCAGCAGCTTGGCCGGGACAGGGAAAGCTGGAAACACCATATATTTT. Translated: CASSLAGTGKAGNTIYF. The J gene is TRBJ1-3, the V gene TRBV5-1, with 9 bases that match TRBD1. The germline V gene encodes CDR1 SGHRS and CDR2 YFSETQ. Germline trimming cut 0 bases from V and 2 bases from J; bases unmatched to any gene: 6. CDR3 length: 17 amino acids.

In its sample, this clone was seen a few times. The rearrangement uses TRBV30 and TRBJ2-1, with D possibly called TRBD1 or TRBD2 (5 bases each). Deletions cut 1 base from V and 4 bases from J, with 14 bases between. Per germline, CDR1 GTSNPN and CDR2 SVGIG (reference sequence). This CDR3 is 15 amino acids long. The CDR3 DNA reads as TGTGCCTGGAGTGGGGACGGTCTCCTTTACAATGAGCAGTTCTTC. Protein sequence: CAWSGDGLLYNEQFF.

The rearrangement links TRBV6-1 to TRBJ2-2, with 10 bases aligning to TRBD1. The CDR3 covers 15 residues. CDR1 and CDR2 (germline): MNHNS, SASEGT. V lost 4 bases to trimming and J lost 3 bases; unmatched junction nucleotides: 2. The chain's CDR3 is CASSGQGAHTGELFF. The CDR3, as DNA: TGTGCCAGCAGTGGACAGGGGGCCCACACCGGGGAGCTGTTTTTT.

This clone has just a few counts. This chain joins TRBV29-1 and TRBJ2-3; 9 positions agree with TRBD2. CDR1 is SQVTM and CDR2 is ANQGSEA in the germline V gene. V was clipped by 4 bases and J by 2 bases; unmatched bases: 7. CDR3 size: 15 residues. The CDR3 bases are TGCAGCGTTGGCGGGAGGGCCCTCGACACAGATACGCAGTATTTT. Its protein is CSVGGRALDTDTQYF.

This clone was seen a few times. The chain carries TRBV6-1 and TRBJ1-5; weak D call: TRBD1 (5 bases). V lost 3 bases, J lost 5 bases, and 11 bases lay in between. Per germline, CDR1 MNHNS and CDR2 SASEGT. The CDR3 consists of 14 residues. As DNA, the CDR3 is TGTGCCAGCAGTGAGGAACAGGATCATCAGCCCCAGCATTTT. It is translated as CASSEEQDHQPQHF.

This clone occurred once. CDR3 nucleotides: TGTGCCAGCAGCCAAGATTACGGAAAAGAGACCCAGTACTTC. This codes for CASSQDYGKETQYF. The V gene is TRBV4-2, the J gene TRBJ2-5; D gene uncertain. In germline, CDR1 is LGHNA, CDR2 YNFKEQ. Between the trimmed V and J ends, which lost 0 bases and 3 bases, there was a span of 8 bases. The CDR3 spans 14 residues.

The chain carries TRBV7-9 and TRBJ1-2; D unresolved. CDR3 length: 12 residues. V lost 5 bases and J lost 7, with 11 bases in between. Germline CDR1 reads SEHNR; CDR2 reads FQNEAQ (reference sequence). The chain's CDR3 is CASSPLEGGYTF. In nucleotides, the CDR3 is TGTGCCAGCAGCCCCCTCGAGGGTGGCTACACCTTC.

This chain uses TRBV7-9 with TRBJ2-7; D remains ambiguous. With 5 bases removed from V and 3 bases from J, the gap between germline ends came to 8 bases. The CDR3 is 12 residues long. Germline loops: CDR1 SEHNR, CDR2 FQNEAQ (reference sequence). CDR3 DNA: TGTGCCAGCAGCCTCCCCCTCTACGAGCAGTACTTC. Translation gives CASSLPLYEQYF.

This chain connects TRBV7-2 to TRBJ2-2, with no clear D. This CDR3 spans 16 amino acids. With 4 bases removed from V and 7 bases from J, the gap between germline ends came to 19 bases. Germline V lookup: CDR1 SGHTA, CDR2 FQGNSA. The CDR3 coding sequence is TGTGCCAGCAGCTACCGGGCCCATATGGGGAACGGGGAGCTGTTTTTT. Translation: CASSYRAHMGNGELFF.

This chain connects TRBV7-2 to TRBJ2-7; D might be TRBD1 or TRBD2, each matching 5 bases. The V gene's germline CDR1 is SGHTA and CDR2 FQGNSA. This CDR3 has 13 amino acids. Between the trimmed V and J ends, which lost 0 bases and 6 bases, there was a span of 9 bases. The CDR3 sequence: CASSLAGTGEQYF. CDR3 nucleotides: TGTGCCAGCAGCTTAGCGGGGACGGGCGAGCAGTACTTC.

The chain links TRBV10-3 to TRBJ2-3, with 11 bases matching TRBD2. This CDR3 region has 14 residues. V lost 10 bases to trimming and J lost 4 bases; unmatched junction nucleotides: 7. Germline V gene sequence: CDR1 ENHRY, CDR2 SYGVKD. This chain's CDR3 is CANSLAGEPDTQYF. In nucleotides, the CDR3 is TGTGCCAACTCACTAGCGGGAGAACCAGATACGCAGTATTTT.

The chain links TRBV5-5 to TRBJ2-2; D is unresolved. V lost 1 base, J lost 0 bases, and 10 bases lay in between. The CDR3 is 16 residues long. Per germline, CDR1 SGHKS and CDR2 YYEKEE (reference sequence). As DNA, the CDR3 is TGTGCCAGCAGCTTGTACCTCCGCGCGAACACCGGGGAGCTGTTTTTT. It translates to CASSLYLRANTGELFF. Together with reference TRBV5-5 and TRBJ2-2, the CDR3 gives the full variable domain: DAGVTQSPTHLIKTRGQQVTLRCSPISGHKSVSWYQQVLGQGPQFIFQYYEKEERGRGNFPDRFSARQFPNYSSELNVNALLLGDSALYLCASSLYLRANTGELFFGEGSRLTVL.

The rearrangement uses TRBV7-2 and TRBJ1-2; possible D gene TRBD1, 5 bases. With 3 bases removed from V and 7 bases from J, the gap between germline ends came to 18 bases. This CDR3 contains 15 residues. Germline lookup yields CDR1 SGHTA and CDR2 FQGNSA. CDR3: CASSFLRGSASGYTF. CDR3 DNA sequence: TGTGCCAGCAGCTTCCTAAGGGGCAGTGCCTCTGGCTACACCTTC. Full variable domain (remainder filled in from reference TRBV7-2 and TRBJ1-2): GAGVSQSPSNKVTEKGKDVELRCDPISGHTALYWYRQSLGQGLEFLIYFQGNSAPDKSGLPSDRFSAERTGGSVSTLTIQRTQQEDSAVYLCASSFLRGSASGYTFGSGTRLTVV.

V gene TRBV15 combines with J gene TRBJ1-1; D is perhaps TRBD1 (5 bases). CDR1 and CDR2 from the germline V gene are LNHNV and YYDKDF (reference sequence). The CDR3 covers 17 residues. V shed 0 bases and J shed 5 bases, with 19 bases lying between them. The CDR3 protein is CATSRDQQAAGRTEAFF. The CDR3 DNA reads TGTGCCACCAGCAGAGATCAACAGGCAGCCGGGAGGACTGAAGCTTTCTTT. Full variable domain (remainder filled in from reference TRBV15 and TRBJ1-1): DAMVIQNPRYQVTQFGKPVTLSCSQTLNHNVMYWYQQKSSQAPKLLFHYYDKDFNNEADTPDNFQSRRPNTSFCFLDIRSPGLGDTAMYLCATSRDQQAAGRTEAFFGQGTRLTVV.

The count of this clone is one. The chain couples TRBV6-6 to TRBJ2-5; 7 bases line up with TRBD1. There are 15 residues in the CDR3. Germline CDR1 MNHNY, CDR2 SVGAGI (reference sequence). Losses at the gene ends were 0 bases for V and 4 bases for J; bases not matched to a gene: 5. The CDR3 DNA sequence: TGTGCCAGCAGTTACTCGACAGGGAAGGGAGAGACCCAGTACTTC. It yields the protein CASSYSTGKGETQYF.

The rearrangement uses TRBV5-1 and TRBJ2-7, with TRBD1 identical over 8 bases. With V trimmed by 4 bases and J by 3 bases, 6 bases remained unmatched. CDR3 length: 14 amino acids. Germline CDR1 SGHRS, CDR2 YFSETQ. CDR3 DNA: TGCGCCAGCAGCACGGCCGGGACAGGCTACGAGCAGTACTTC. Translation gives CASSTAGTGYEQYF.

The chain carries TRBV2 and TRBJ2-1, with TRBD2 matching 8 bases. The CDR3 is 13 residues long. V shed 6 bases, J shed 3 bases, and the junction held 1 base outside the gene matches. The germline V gene encodes CDR1 SNHLY and CDR2 FYNNEI. The CDR3 nucleotides are TGTGCCAGCAGGCTAGCGGGCTACAATGAGCAGTTCTTC. It translates to CASRLAGYNEQFF.

J is TRBJ2-3 and V is TRBV13, with 10 nucleotides matching TRBD2. The CDR3 totals 17 residues. Germline trimming cut 5 bases from V and 2 bases from J; bases unmatched to any gene: 10. Per the germline V gene, CDR1 is PRHDT and CDR2 is FYEKMQ (reference sequence). CDR3 sequence (DNA): TGTGCCAGCAGCCTCAAGCGGGGGGGCACCCCCACAGATACGCAGTATTTT. Its protein product is CASSLKRGGTPTDTQYF.